This TCR beta chain is from a study of cytomegalovirus exposure and HLA in healthy donors. About the research overall: The use of the same platform for the roughly 130 validation repertoires and the 550 to 700 first-cohort repertoires was reported by a later analysis. Findings of the study overall: TCR beta chains numbering under 200 were designated cytomegalovirus-associated. The tendency of first-cohort TCR clusters to co-occur in the 110 or so validation repertoires emerged from a later analysis.

In its sample, this clone was seen a few times. Antigen unknown. Within the sample, other DNA sequences also encode this same CDR3. Donors were drawn from the 120-subject validation cohort, separate from the approximately 670-subject first cohort. CDR1 and CDR2 from the germline V gene are ENHRY and SYGVKD. The V gene end was trimmed by 4 bases and the J gene end by 0 bases; junction bases not matched to a gene: 2. The CDR3 has 14 amino acids. Clones were sequenced by immunoSEQ multiplex PCR, and TCRdb holds only the in-frame ones, with some missing. The sample includes under 250,000 clones, around 80% of them seen just once.

The chain joins TRBV10-3 to TRBJ1-1; TRBD1 matches at 7 bases. The source material was PBMCs. This clonotype was sampled from a young woman in good health and CMV-seronegative. The CDR3 DNA follows: TGTGCCATCAGTGGACAGGGATTGAACACTGAAGCTTTCTTT. It specifies CAISGQGLNTEAFF.